This T cell receptor (beta chain) was documented in a study of vaccination and CD4 T cells after COVID-19 (dated by TCRdb to the early 2020s). Describing the broader study: Six males and four females were included in the convalescent cohort, with two Hispanic individuals, seven Caucasians, two Asians and one multiracial person represented. The cultures were stimulated with overlapping spike peptide pools from SARS-CoV-2 and from the common cold coronaviruses HCoV-NL63, HCoV-OC43 and HCoV-229E. Control cultures used a CEFX viral epitope pool as positive control, an HIV-1 Nef peptide pool as negative control, or no peptide. Post-COVID blood samples from convalescent patients were collected a median of approximately 100 days after diagnosis, with a range of roughly 35 to 161 days. Post-vaccine blood samples were collected a median of approximately 77 days after the second vaccine dose, ranging from about 13 to 241 days. Participants received two doses of either the Pfizer-BioNTech BNT162b2 vaccine (n=8) or the Moderna mRNA-1273 vaccine (n=2). Memory CD4+ T cell crossreactivity between SARS-CoV-2 and common cold coronavirus spike proteins was assessed at the TCR clonotype level in an earlier paper using these donors. In around nine COVID-19 convalescent patients and a handful of infection-naive healthy vaccine recipients, the spike-specific CD4+ TCR repertoire before mRNA vaccination was compared with the repertoire after mRNA vaccination.

Library construction relied on PCR. TCR sequencing of DNA from cultured CD4+ T cells used the Oncomine TCR Beta short-read assay at the Johns Hopkins FTIC core. The QIAamp micro DNA kit was used to extract genomic DNA from the cultured CD4+ T cells. The Oncomine TCR Beta libraries from cultured CD4+ T cells were pooled using unique dual indexes and then sequenced on an Illumina iSeq 100. The authors' analysis ran thus. Non-productive sequences were removed, and CDR3s that did not start with C, did not end with F or W, or were shorter than 7 amino acids were discarded. The MANAFEST web application was used to identify antigen-specific clonotypes by comparing peptide-stimulated wells against reference wells and other culture wells. For a clone to be called positive, the clone needed an FDR below 0.05, an odds ratio above 5, and a productive frequency above 0.1% in at least two of three replicate wells. Clonotypes that were significantly expanded in both SARS-CoV-2 spike wells and at least one common cold coronavirus spike condition were defined as cross-reactive. Similarity between CDR3 sequences was evaluated in R version 3.6.1 using Levenshtein distances (stringdist) and unrooted phylogenetic trees (ape). TCRdb's own reprocessing of the public reads used fastp at Q25 and MiXCR and kept productive beta chains. Rows with one shared CDR3 protein collapse into an entry with the most common genes and DNA. The V and J calls shown here were made by TCRdb, not taken from the authors' results. This sample holds 9,500 or so distinct CDR3 sequences; 28% were observed only once. Clones ranked in the top ten supply roughly 25% of the sample.

Taken from the germline V gene, the CDR1 and CDR2 loops are SGHTA and FQGNSA. From its cysteine to its phenylalanine, the CDR3 spans 13 amino acids. Only CDR3 DNA is held: 39 bases, read in frame from base 1. Cut back by 3 bases and 2 bases, the V and J ends lie 8 bases apart. This clonotype has more than one count but fewer than ten. Its recognized antigen is unknown. No per-base quality is available; no much larger clone lies one base away. The sample's treatment or condition, from its label and the paper: roughly nine-day PBMC culture with coronavirus spike peptide pools or control peptides (ViraFEST assay). CD4+ T cells from unexposed donors were collected before the COVID-19 pandemic (2011-2018). To expand antigen-specific T cells with peptide pools and then pick out the expanded clonotypes through TCR sequencing, the study relied on the ViraFEST assay. Each well held 2.2 million or so PBMCs cultured with around 9 ug/ml peptide pools in IMDM containing roughly 5% human AB serum and 7.5 to 10 IU/ml IL-2. Half of the culture medium was replaced with fresh IL-2-containing medium on days 3 and 7. After about 10 days of culture, CD4+ T cells were isolated by negative selection using the EasySep CD4+ T cell isolation kit. As far as cell numbers permitted, CD4+ T cells from unexposed donors were tested for reactivity against SARS-CoV-2 S and N as well as four spike pools from common cold coronaviruses. Ficoll-Paque Plus gradient centrifugation was used to isolate PBMCs from whole blood, and the isolated PBMCs were then either used fresh or cryopreserved at -140C. Culture conditions were generally each tested in triplicate wells. The leukapheresis product used for the unexposed donors was purchased from a commercial source.

Findings and caveats that apply to the study as a whole: The number of convalescent patients in the study was relatively small, and the study did not examine early timepoints following natural infection. Among convalescent patients, a median about 90% of the SARS-CoV-2-reactive clones seen after vaccination appeared only after vaccination, which suggests priming specific to the vaccine. The median count of SARS-CoV-2-reactive clonotypes went up from around 23 after infection to around 38 after vaccination, although the change was not significant. Nearly all vaccine-specific clones in convalescent patients (304 of 307) were mono-reactive for SARS-CoV-2 spike rather than cross-reactive with common cold coronaviruses.

The origin of this receptor is a human donor in good health. The sequencing input was CD4+ T cells from blood, cultured in vitro. The chain joins TRBV7-2 to TRBJ2-7, with no D gene named confidently. The DNA sequence is given as TGTGCCAGCAGCTTCGTCCCACCCTACGAGCAGTACTTC. It translates to CASSFVPPYEQYF.